The 26 T cell receptor beta chains listed next were all sequenced from one sample in a study of cytomegalovirus exposure and HLA in healthy donors. The PCR ran on 60 Vbeta and 13 Jbeta primers. Profiled with immunoSEQ multiplex PCR; TCRdb holds only in-frame clones, not every one. Of over 150,000 clones in the sample, 65% to 85% were seen once. The sequenced sample consisted of PBMCs. The receptors were sampled from a middle-aged woman in good health and CMV-seropositive.

This clone came up a few times. V usage is TRBV28 and J usage is TRBJ2-7, with 9 bases matching TRBD1. Germline assignment: CDR1 MDHEN and CDR2 SYDVKM. The CDR3 loop spans 13 amino acids. The V gene end was trimmed by 3 bases and the J gene end by 3 bases; junction bases not matched to a gene: 0. The CDR3 bases are TGTGCCAGCAGTTTGGGACAGGGCTACGAGCAGTACTTC. Its translation: CASSLGQGYEQYF. Variable domain in full (rest from reference TRBV28 and TRBJ2-7): DVKVTQSSRYLVKRTGEKVFLECVQDMDHENMFWYRQDPGLGLRLIYFSYDVKMKEKGDIPEGYSVSREKKERFSLILESASTNQTSMYLCASSLGQGYEQYFGPGTRLTVT.

The chain has TRBV5-4 and TRBJ2-3, with TRBD2 matching over 12 bases. This CDR3 comprises 18 residues. J gave up 0 bases and V 2 bases, and 7 bases lay outside the gene matches. Per germline, CDR1 SGHNT and CDR2 YYREEE (reference sequence). CDR3 residues: CASSFTSGGTSSTDTQYF. CDR3 nucleotides: TGTGCCAGCAGCTTTACTAGCGGGGGGACCTCTAGCACAGATACGCAGTATTTT.

The chain uses TRBV5-6 and TRBJ1-1; TRBD1 aligns across 8 bases. V lost 3 bases and J lost 1; bases outside the gene matches: 5. The CDR3 extends over 15 amino acids. In germline, CDR1 is SGHDT, CDR2 YYEEEE. The CDR3 loop reads CASSYFGTGNTEAFF. The CDR3 DNA follows: TGTGCCAGCAGCTACTTCGGGACAGGGAACACTGAAGCTTTCTTT.

This clone was seen a single time. The chain has TRBV7-2 and TRBJ2-5; TRBD2 matches 7 bases. Losses at the gene ends were 3 bases for V and 4 bases for J; bases not matched to a gene: 8. This CDR3 spans 15 amino acids. In germline, CDR1 is SGHTA, CDR2 FQGNSA. The chain's CDR3 is CASSFQRETGETQYF. CDR3 nucleotide sequence: TGTGCCAGCAGCTTCCAGCGGGAAACGGGAGAGACCCAGTACTTC.

V is TRBV7-9 and J is TRBJ1-2; no definite D call. Germline CDR1 reads SEHNR; CDR2 reads FQNEAQ (reference sequence). CDR3 length: 11 amino acids. The V end was cut by 5 bases, the J end by 6 bases, with 7 bases between. As DNA, the CDR3 is TGTGCCAGCAGCCTACTAAATGGCTACACCTTC. Its protein product is CASSLLNGYTF. The full variable domain, its missing parts supplied by reference TRBV7-9 and TRBJ1-2, is DTGVSQNPRHKITKRGQNVTFRCDPISEHNRLYWYRQTLGQGPEFLTYFQNEAQLEKSRLLSDRFSAERPKGSFSTLEIQRTEQGDSAMYLCASSLLNGYTFGSGTRLTVV.

About this clone itself: At one of its ends the junction is not consistent with the germline gene, which may arise from a read error. V and J are TRBV19 and TRBJ2-3; possible D gene TRBD1, 6 bases. The V gene's germline CDR1 is LNHDA and CDR2 SQIVND (reference sequence). This CDR3 has 11 residues. CDR3 sequence reads: CASSILGTPFF. In DNA form, the CDR3 reads TGTGCCAGTAGTATCTTAGGGACACCTTTTTTT.

This clone occurred a few times. The CDR3 nucleotides read TGTGCCAGCAGTCCGACAGGTGACAACGTCCTGACTTTC. It yields the protein CASSPTGDNVLTF. The chain combines TRBV6-6 with TRBJ2-6; the D gene is possibly TRBD1 (6 bases). The CDR3 is made up of 13 amino acids. V was clipped by 5 bases and J by 9 bases, with 11 bases between them. The V gene's germline CDR1 is MNHNY and CDR2 SVGAGI (reference sequence).

The rearrangement joins TRBV21-1 to TRBJ2-4; TRBD1, as called in the table, went unchecked against the DNA. TRBV21-1 is noted as a pseudogene. The CDR3 length is 12 residues. The CDR3 DNA follows: TGTGCCAGCAAGGGGGCCAAAAACATTCAGTACTTC. Its translation: CASKGAKNIQYF.

The CDR3 reads CASSQDQGTSLTGELFF. Written as DNA, the CDR3 is TGTGCCAGCAGCCAAGATCAAGGGACTAGTCTCACCGGGGAGCTGTTTTTT. This sequence joins TRBV4-2 and TRBJ2-2, with 8 bases that match TRBD2. The CDR3 length is 17 residues. From germline, CDR1 is LGHNA and CDR2 YNFKEQ. With 0 bases clipped from V and 4 bases from J, the junction kept 7 bases outside the gene matches.

The J gene is TRBJ2-1, the V gene TRBV19; 7 nucleotides agree with TRBD2. The CDR3 contains 16 residues. With 2 bases clipped from V and 2 bases from J, the junction kept 6 bases outside the gene matches. CDR1 is LNHDA and CDR2 is SQIVND in the germline V gene (reference sequence). CDR3 nucleotides: TGTGCCAGTAGTATAAGTCCGGCGGGAGCCTACAATGAGCAGTTCTTC. Amino acids: CASSISPAGAYNEQFF.

The rearrangement uses TRBV7-9 and TRBJ2-1, with D perhaps TRBD2 (6 bases). The CDR3 spans 15 residues. The V and J ends lost 3 bases and 0 bases respectively, with 9 bases between them. CDR1 and CDR2 from the germline V gene are SEHNR and FQNEAQ (reference sequence). CDR3 in amino acids: CASSLGLSSYNEQFF. The CDR3 nucleotides read TGTGCCAGCAGCTTGGGACTTAGCTCCTACAATGAGCAGTTCTTC.

This clone was observed a few times. The same CDR3 also results from other DNA sequences found in this sample. This sequence joins TRBV5-1 and TRBJ2-2; a possible D gene is TRBD2 (6 bases). Trimming pared 2 bases from V and 1 base from J, leaving 9 bases between. This CDR3 has 15 amino acids. Germline V gives CDR1 SGHRS, CDR2 YFSETQ. This CDR3 is CASSFGSGNTGELFF. The CDR3, as DNA: TGCGCCAGCAGCTTTGGTAGCGGGAACACCGGGGAGCTGTTTTTT.

This clone was seen a few times. V is TRBV7-9 and J is TRBJ2-3; 7 nucleotides agree with TRBD2. There are 16 residues in the CDR3. The J segment lost 2 bases and the V segment lost 4 bases, leaving 9 bases of the junction unmatched. CDR1 SEHNR and CDR2 FQNEAQ come from the germline V gene (reference sequence). The CDR3, as DNA: TGTGCCAGCAGCTCCCCCGGGACTACTTTCACAGATACGCAGTATTTT. Residues: CASSSPGTTFTDTQYF.

CDR3 nucleotides: TGTGCCAGCAGCTTAGGTCCTCGGGGGGGCCTGAGTGAGCAGTTCTTC. Translating gives CASSLGPRGGLSEQFF. This sequence joins TRBV7-2 and TRBJ2-1; 8 bases agree with TRBD2. Unmatched junction bases numbered 11, after V lost 1 base and J lost 9 bases. The CDR3 extends over 16 amino acids. Germline CDR1 SGHTA, CDR2 FQGNSA.

The chain is built from TRBV19 and TRBJ2-1; 9 bases align to TRBD2. CDR3 length: 15 residues. The germline V gene encodes CDR1 LNHDA and CDR2 SQIVND (reference sequence). V gave up 5 bases and J gave up 2 bases; unmatched junction bases: 4. As DNA, the CDR3 is TGTGCCAGTAGTGGTCTAGCGGGACCCTACAATGAGCAGTTCTTC. Protein sequence: CASSGLAGPYNEQFF.

V and J are TRBV7-2 and TRBJ2-1, with 7 bases lining up with TRBD2. CDR1 and CDR2 from the germline V gene are SGHTA and FQGNSA. V gave up 2 bases and J gave up 8 bases; unmatched junction bases: 6. CDR3 length: 14 residues. The DNA for the CDR3 is TGTGCCAGCAGCTTAAGGTCAGGGAGGGATGAGCAGTTCTTC. Its protein product is CASSLRSGRDEQFF. Filled out from reference TRBV7-2 and TRBJ2-1, the complete variable domain reads GAGVSQSPSNKVTEKGKDVELRCDPISGHTALYWYRQSLGQGLEFLIYFQGNSAPDKSGLPSDRFSAERTGGSVSTLTIQRTQQEDSAVYLCASSLRSGRDEQFFGPGTRLTVL.

CDR3 loop: CASYEGRVKAEQFF. CDR3 coding DNA: TGTGCCAGCTACGAGGGAAGGGTTAAAGCTGAGCAGTTCTTC. V usage is TRBV2 and J usage is TRBJ2-1; tentatively, D is TRBD2 (5 bases). The CDR3 spans 14 residues. V dropped 8 bases and J dropped 9 bases, with 20 bases sitting between them. CDR1 and CDR2 (germline): SNHLY, FYNNEI.

The rearrangement links TRBV4-1 to TRBJ2-1; 8 nucleotides agree with TRBD1. Germline CDR1 MGHRA, CDR2 YSYEKL. The CDR3 has 15 amino acids. The V segment lost 4 bases and the J segment 5 bases; nucleotides outside the gene matches: 7. The CDR3 sequence: CASSRLTGANNEQFF. The CDR3 DNA sequence: TGCGCCAGCAGCCGACTGACAGGGGCAAACAATGAGCAGTTCTTC.

The chain combines TRBV2 with TRBJ1-2, with 8 bases identical to TRBD1. The germline V gene encodes CDR1 SNHLY and CDR2 FYNNEI. This CDR3 comprises 14 residues. With 7 bases clipped from V and 7 bases from J, the junction kept 11 bases outside the gene matches. The CDR3 DNA follows: TGTGCCAGCAAGGGCAGCCTTACAGGGGGTGGCTACACCTTC. Its protein product is CASKGSLTGGGYTF.

This sequence joins TRBV9 and TRBJ2-1; 12 nucleotides match TRBD2. This CDR3 is 17 amino acids long. CDR1 SGDLS and CDR2 YYNGEE come from the germline V gene. V lost 2 bases to trimming and J lost 5 bases; unmatched junction nucleotides: 8. CDR3 in DNA: TGTGCCAGCAGCGTCGAGGATCTAGCGGGGGGGAACAATGAGCAGTTCTTC. Translation gives CASSVEDLAGGNNEQFF.

J is TRBJ1-6 and V is TRBV5-6, with TRBD1 matching 8 bases. The length of the CDR3 is 14 residues. V shed 5 bases, J shed 10 bases, and the junction held 8 bases outside the gene matches. CDR1 and CDR2 (germline): SGHDT, YYEEEE. CDR3 residues: CASSPGQGRSPLHF. CDR3 DNA: TGTGCCAGCAGTCCTGGACAGGGAAGGTCACCCCTCCACTTT.

The rearrangement uses TRBV19 and TRBJ2-5, with 9 bases matching TRBD2. Germline CDR1 LNHDA, CDR2 SQIVND (reference sequence). The CDR3 is 16 amino acids. After removal of 3 bases from V and 1 base from J, the junction contained 6 bases not matched to a gene. The CDR3 DNA follows: TGTGCCAGTAGTATGATCAGCGGGGGGACCCAAGAGACCCAGTACTTC. The encoded protein is CASSMISGGTQETQYF.

This chain connects TRBV18 to TRBJ1-1, with a weak D call TRBD1 (5 bases). With 6 bases removed from V and 0 bases from J, the gap between germline ends came to 14 bases. Germline lookup yields CDR1 KGHSH and CDR2 LQKENI. This CDR3 is built from 15 residues. CDR3 nucleotide sequence: TGTGCCAGCTCGCTAGGAGGGGTAATGAACACTGAAGCTTTCTTT. Translated, it gives CASSLGGVMNTEAFF.

As for this clone: Other nucleotide sequences in the sample specify the same CDR3. The chain couples TRBV12-5 to TRBJ1-2; a possible D gene is TRBD1 (5 bases). This CDR3 is built from 13 residues. V lost 2 bases, J lost 8 bases, and 12 bases lay in between. Germline V gene data show CDR1 as LGHNT and CDR2 as FRNRAP. The CDR3 protein is CASGLQGLGGYTF. CDR3 nucleotides: TGTGCTAGTGGTTTGCAGGGTTTGGGCGGCTACACCTTC. Complete variable domain (other parts from reference TRBV12-5 and TRBJ1-2): DARVTQTPRHKVTEMGQEVTMRCQPILGHNTVFWYRQTMMQGLELLAYFRNRAPLDDSGMPKDRFSAEMPDATLATLKIQPSEPRDSAVYFCASGLQGLGGYTFGSGTRLTVV.

The table lists this clone with a count of one. CDR3 protein: CASSPDKLAGRDSYNEQFF. For the CDR3, the DNA is TGTGCCAGCTCCCCGGACAAATTAGCGGGACGGGACTCCTACAATGAGCAGTTCTTC. The chain has TRBV18 and TRBJ2-1, with 8 bases aligning to TRBD2. Germline V gene lookup returns CDR1 KGHSH and CDR2 LQKENI. The CDR3 length is 19 residues. J gave up 0 bases and V 6 bases, and 16 bases lay outside the gene matches.

This rearrangement joins TRBV5-1 to TRBJ2-3; unclear D gene. Trimming cost V 6 bases and J 2 bases, with 10 bases left between them. This CDR3 is built from 13 residues. Germline CDR1 and CDR2: SGHRS and YFSETQ. CDR3 sequence: CASTPVITDTQYF. Written as DNA, the CDR3 is TGCGCCAGCACCCCGGTTATCACAGATACGCAGTATTTT.